These 14 T cell receptor beta chains were sequenced from one sample in a study of T cell responses to AZD1222 COVID-19 vaccine. This table comes from immunoSEQ multiplex PCR, and its TCRdb copy is limited to in-frame clones, with some not included. The data hold around 150,000 clones, with roughly 90% observed a single time. The sample here was peripheral blood, taken 28 days after the second AZD1222 dose. These receptor sequences come from an adult who received the AZD1222 COVID-19 vaccine.

The CDR3 nucleotides are TGTGCCAGCAGCCAAACGGCTAGCGGGGGGAATGAGCAGTTCTTC. It yields the protein CASSQTASGGNEQFF. The chain combines TRBV27 with TRBJ2-1, with 11 positions matching TRBD2. V shed 6 bases and J 7 bases; nucleotides not matched to a gene: 8. Germline CDR1 and CDR2: MNHEY and SMNVEV (reference sequence). The CDR3 length is 15 residues.

V gene TRBV7-2 combines with J gene TRBJ1-2; D is undetermined. The ends were cut back, 5 bases at V and 0 bases at J, with 10 bases in the middle. CDR1 is SGHTA and CDR2 is FQGNSA in the germline V gene. CDR3 size: 14 residues. The CDR3 sequence is CASSTVGANYGYTF. The CDR3, as DNA: TGTGCCAGCAGCACGGTCGGAGCTAACTATGGCTACACCTTC.

V is TRBV5-5 and J is TRBJ1-3; 12 bases fit TRBD1. Germline CDR1 is SGHKS and CDR2 is YYEKEE (reference sequence). The CDR3 consists of 20 residues. Trimming took 0 bases from V and 0 from J; bases not matched to a gene: 10. The CDR3 nucleotides read TGTGCCAGCAGCTTGGAGGTGGGGACAGGGGGCGAATACTCTGGAAACACCATATATTTT. This codes for CASSLEVGTGGEYSGNTIYF.

This chain connects TRBV18 to TRBJ2-1; 7 bases agree with TRBD2. The CDR3 is made up of 14 amino acids. Germline loops: CDR1 KGHSH, CDR2 LQKENI. The junction had 8 bases not matched to a gene; V was cut back by 6 bases and J by 6 bases. The CDR3 DNA reads as TGTGCCAGCTCCAAAGGACTAGAGCTCAATGAGCAGTTCTTC. Amino acid sequence: CASSKGLELNEQFF. The full variable domain, with the rest looked up from reference TRBV18 and TRBJ2-1, is NAGVMQNPRHLVRRRGQEARLRCSPMKGHSHVYWYRQLPEEGLKFMVYLQKENIIDESGMPKERFSAEFPKEGPSILRIQQVVRGDSAAYFCASSKGLELNEQFFGPGTRLTVL.

The sample holds one count of this clone. The chain is built from TRBV6-5 and TRBJ1-2; D might be TRBD1 (6 bases). V was shortened by 8 bases and J by 8 bases, with 18 bases between the two germline ends. Germline V lookup: CDR1 MNHEY, CDR2 SVGAGI. CDR3 length: 13 amino acids. This CDR3 reads CASLGGRRGGYTF. In nucleotides, the CDR3 is TGTGCCAGCTTAGGGGGTAGAAGAGGGGGCTACACCTTC.

Here the CDR3 DNA reads TGTGCCAGTAGTACCCACCGGGGGAGGACCTATGGCTACACCTTC. As protein: CASSTHRGRTYGYTF. V gene TRBV19 combines with J gene TRBJ1-2; possibly TRBD1 for D (5 bases). CDR1 and CDR2 (germline): LNHDA, SQIVND (reference sequence). The CDR3 spans 15 residues. V was clipped by 4 bases and J by 4 bases, with 16 bases between them.

The chain joins TRBV7-2 to TRBJ1-2; D unclear. Trimming took 7 bases from V and 4 from J, leaving 13 bases between them. The germline gives CDR1 SGHTA, CDR2 FQGNSA. This CDR3 region has 13 residues. The DNA of the CDR3 is TGTGCCAGCACCATCAGGAAAACCTATGGCTACACCTTC. This codes for CASTIRKTYGYTF.

The genes are TRBV5-1 and TRBJ1-1; perhaps TRBD1 as D (6 bases). The V gene's germline CDR1 is SGHRS and CDR2 YFSETQ. V shed 4 bases and J shed 4 bases, with 20 bases lying between them. CDR3 length equals 16 residues. CDR3: CASSLQGTTRSTEAFF. In DNA form, the CDR3 reads TGCGCCAGCAGCCTCCAGGGGACAACCAGGAGCACTGAAGCTTTCTTT.

The chain has TRBV5-6 and TRBJ1-1, with TRBD1 matching over 7 bases. Germline V gene lookup returns CDR1 SGHDT and CDR2 YYEEEE. The CDR3 contains 12 residues. V shed 4 bases, J shed 11 bases, and the junction held 8 bases outside the gene matches. CDR3 sequence: CASSPKTGVAFF. CDR3 DNA: TGTGCCAGCAGCCCTAAAACAGGGGTCGCTTTCTTT.

The chain is built from TRBV6-5 and TRBJ2-1; weak D call: TRBD1 (5 bases). This CDR3 has 15 residues. Per germline, CDR1 MNHEY and CDR2 SVGAGI. Trimming took off 7 bases at V and 4 bases at J, with 17 bases between the two ends. The CDR3, as DNA: TGTGCCAGCACAGGGCGGCCCGACCGTTACAATGAGCAGTTCTTC. Translating it yields CASTGRPDRYNEQFF.

This rearrangement joins TRBV7-9 to TRBJ1-2; D remains ambiguous. The CDR3 has 13 amino acids. The V end was cut by 1 base, the J end by 6 bases, with 9 bases between. Per germline, CDR1 SEHNR and CDR2 FQNEAQ (reference sequence). The CDR3 spells CASSLGQYDGYTF. The CDR3 bases are TGTGCCAGCAGCTTAGGGCAGTACGATGGCTACACCTTC.

The rearrangement links TRBV19 to TRBJ1-2; 10 nucleotides line up with TRBD1. Germline-derived CDR1 and CDR2 are LNHDA and SQIVND (reference sequence). Trimming at V came to 5 bases and at J to 4 bases, leaving 7 bases not matched to a gene. This CDR3 spans 15 amino acids. The CDR3 here is CASSARDRGFYGYTF. The CDR3 DNA is TGTGCCAGTAGTGCCCGGGACAGGGGTTTCTATGGCTACACCTTC. Together with reference TRBV19 and TRBJ1-2, the CDR3 gives the full variable domain: DGGITQSPKYLFRKEGQNVTLSCEQNLNHDAMYWYRQDPGQGLRLIYYSQIVNDFQKGDIAEGYSVSREKKESFPLTVTSAQKNPTAFYLCASSARDRGFYGYTFGSGTRLTVV.

The gene calls are TRBV20-1 and TRBJ1-1, with D unclear. V was pared by 4 bases and J by 3 bases, with 0 bases between. The CDR3 has 9 amino acids. CDR1 is DFQATT and CDR2 is SNEGSKA in the germline V gene (reference sequence). CDR3 nucleotides: TGCAGTGCTAACACTGAAGCTTTCTTT. Protein: CSANTEAFF.

The gene calls are TRBV25-1 and TRBJ2-1; TRBD1 is a possible D gene (5 bases). The CDR3 runs to 15 residues. In germline, CDR1 is MGHDK, CDR2 SYGVNS. V lost 2 bases and J lost 7, with 15 bases in between. CDR3 sequence: CASSEAGRGGNEQFF. As DNA, the CDR3 is TGTGCCAGCAGTGAAGCAGGGCGAGGTGGGAATGAGCAGTTCTTC.